Sequencing of this T cell receptor beta chain was carried out in a study of neurological immune-mediated disorders. Study-wide points: The greatest degree of TCR clonal expansion was observed in HTLV-1-associated myelopathy, with the lowest in multiple sclerosis, below that of healthy controls.

V was cut by 4 bases and J by 1 base, with 12 bases left in between. CDR3 length equals 15 residues. This clonotype was counted at least ten times. Its matching antigen is unknown. MiXCR was run by TCRdb on the 5' RACE reads, yielding one entry per CDR3 protein. The sample lists about 60,000 distinct CDR3 sequences; around 4% were seen once. Sequenced input: PBMCs. The clonotype originates from a man aged 25-40 years with multiple sclerosis. This chain links TRBV12-3 or TRBV12-4 with TRBJ2-3, with TRBD2 as a possible D gene (5 bases). CDR3 DNA: TGTGCCAGCAGTTCGGGAACAACGGGCACAGATACGCAGTATTTT. Protein: CASSSGTTGTDTQYF.